Given below is one TCR beta chain in context. Germline values: CDR1 LNHDA, CDR2 SQIVND (reference sequence). V shed 3 bases, J shed 9 bases, and the junction held 8 bases outside the gene matches. The CDR3 contains 15 residues. The data belong to a study of shared clonotypes between healthy human individuals. Repertoires were generated with immunoSEQ multiplex PCR, while TCRdb's copy carries only in-frame clones and drops some. The table shows a few million clones, with roughly 93% occurring only once. The sequenced sample was naive CD4+ T cells from PBMCs. This sample's subset: CD45RA+ positively selected. This receptor was identified in a man younger than 30 in good health. Some clones in this sample may be carry-over from other donors' samples. The chain links TRBV19 to TRBJ2-1; 10 nucleotides line up with TRBD2. The CDR3 loop reads CASSISGRPTGEQFF. The DNA for the CDR3 is TGTGCCAGTAGTATTAGCGGGAGGCCCACCGGTGAGCAGTTCTTC.